This T cell receptor (beta chain) is drawn from a study of T cell responses to AZD1222 COVID-19 vaccine. Sequencing was performed with immunoSEQ multiplex PCR; in TCRdb, only in-frame clones are kept and a portion is missing. This sample has some 79,000 clones, with around 81% found just once. Germline trimming cut 6 bases from V and 5 bases from J; bases unmatched to any gene: 6. This CDR3 is built from 14 residues. The germline V gene has CDR1 SGHTA and CDR2 FQGNSA. This specimen was peripheral blood, taken 28 days after the second AZD1222 dose. This receptor was obtained from an adult who received the AZD1222 COVID-19 vaccine. This chain joins TRBV7-2 and TRBJ2-2, with 7 positions matching TRBD2. The CDR3 loop reads CASRPGLSTGELFF. The DNA of the CDR3 is TGTGCCAGCAGGCCGGGACTATCGACCGGGGAGCTGTTTTTT.